One and the same sample provided the 14 T cell receptor beta chains below, sequenced in a study of T cell repertoires in cytomegalovirus infection. For these TCRs, the target antigens are not known. TCRdb fed the reads into MiXCR, producing one record per CDR3 protein. The sample shows hundreds of thousands of distinct CDR3 sequences, about 42% of them seen only once. This specimen consisted of cultured PBMCs, obtained from culture after CMV antigen stimulation. These receptor sequences come from a human donor in good health (CMV status not recorded). Some clones in this sample may be carry-over from other donors' samples.

The CDR3 is CASSPGQSLLYGYTF. As DNA, the CDR3 is TGTGCCAGCTCACCGGGACAGAGCCTCCTCTATGGCTACACCTTC. The V gene is TRBV18, the J gene TRBJ1-2, with TRBD1 matching 7 bases. Per the germline V gene, CDR1 is KGHSH and CDR2 is LQKENI. The CDR3 is 15 amino acids. Trimming took 3 bases from V and 4 from J; bases not matched to a gene: 8.

The chain links TRBV5-1 to TRBJ2-5; D unresolved. CDR1 and CDR2 from the germline V gene are SGHRS and YFSETQ. The CDR3 spans 14 residues. Trimming removed 3 bases at V and 1 base at J, with 10 bases between. CDR3 loop: CASSYAGLQETQYF. The CDR3 nucleotides read TGCGCCAGCAGCTACGCCGGCCTCCAAGAGACCCAGTACTTC.

The table lists this clonotype with a few counts. The chain combines TRBV19 with TRBJ2-2; D possibly matches TRBD1 or TRBD2 (5 bases each). The germline V gene has CDR1 LNHDA and CDR2 SQIVND (reference sequence). The CDR3 covers 15 residues. V shed 7 bases and J shed 3 bases, with 15 bases lying between them. The CDR3 sequence is CASTPRDRHTGELFF. The CDR3 nucleotides are TGTGCCAGTACCCCCCGGGACCGACACACCGGGGAGCTGTTTTTT.

The sample holds a few counts of this clonotype. The rearrangement links TRBV7-9 to TRBJ1-1; D is uncertain. The V and J ends lost 5 bases and 1 base respectively, with 8 bases between them. Looked up from germline, CDR1 is SEHNR and CDR2 is FQNEAQ (reference sequence). The CDR3 consists of 13 residues. CDR3 DNA sequence: TGTGCCAGCAGCCCCACAACGAACACTGAAGCTTTCTTT. Encoded protein: CASSPTTNTEAFF.

The chain carries TRBV12-3 or TRBV12-4 and TRBJ2-3; TRBD1 matches at 7 bases. V was pared by 6 bases and J by 6 bases, with 12 bases of the junction left unmatched. The CDR3 runs 15 residues. The CDR3 loop reads CASRTTGAHRDTQYF. In nucleotides, the CDR3 is TGTGCCAGCAGAACCACAGGGGCTCATAGGGATACGCAGTATTTT.

The sample holds a few counts of this clonotype. The V call is TRBV19, the J call TRBJ2-1; TRBD2 matches 11 bases. The J segment lost 7 bases and the V segment lost 10 bases, leaving 12 bases of the junction unmatched. The CDR3 is 15 residues long. From germline, CDR1 is LNHDA and CDR2 SQIVND (reference sequence). In DNA, the CDR3 is TGTGCCACCCAGTCAGCGCTAGCGGGAGGTAATGAGCAGTTCTTC. It codes for CATQSALAGGNEQFF.

The V call is TRBV7-9, the J call TRBJ2-1, with 10 nucleotides matching TRBD1. V lost 5 bases, J lost 7 bases, and 17 bases stayed unmatched. The germline gives CDR1 SEHNR, CDR2 FQNEAQ (reference sequence). This CDR3 is built from 18 residues. The CDR3 DNA reads as TGTGCCAGCAGCCAAATCCCCCGCGGGACAGGGGATGGAAATGAGCAGTTCTTC. Translation: CASSQIPRGTGDGNEQFF.

This clonotype was counted once. V usage is TRBV19 and J usage is TRBJ1-5; 9 bases are a match to TRBD1. Per the germline V gene, CDR1 is LNHDA and CDR2 is SQIVND (reference sequence). There are 14 residues in the CDR3. V lost 3 bases and J lost 5; bases outside the gene matches: 2. The CDR3 protein is CASSIGTGYQPQHF. The CDR3 DNA is TGTGCCAGTAGTATTGGGACAGGGTATCAGCCCCAGCATTTT.

Ten or more counts support this clonotype. The chain carries TRBV7-2 and TRBJ1-6; the D gene is possibly TRBD1 (5 bases). V lost 2 bases and J 8 bases, leaving 13 bases between the germline ends. Germline values: CDR1 SGHTA, CDR2 FQGNSA. The CDR3 extends over 15 amino acids. CDR3 DNA: TGTGCCAGCAGCTTAATGGGGGGTTCGGATTCACCCCTCCACTTT. Encoded protein: CASSLMGGSDSPLHF.

There are a few counts of this clonotype. V and J are TRBV28 and TRBJ1-2, with D maybe TRBD1 (6 bases). The V gene lost 7 bases and the J gene lost 4 bases, with 25 bases spanning the gap. This CDR3 is 17 amino acids long. Germline lookup yields CDR1 MDHEN and CDR2 SYDVKM. DNA of the CDR3: TGTGCCAGCAATTGGGGGGGTTCGGGGACACCCCGCTATGGCTACACCTTC. It is translated as CASNWGGSGTPRYGYTF.

This clonotype was recorded a few times. The chain recombines TRBV12-3 or TRBV12-4 with TRBJ2-7; 11 bases match TRBD2. The CDR3 loop spans 15 amino acids. The J segment lost 5 bases and the V segment lost 6 bases, leaving 9 bases of the junction unmatched. The CDR3 protein is CASSALSSGRNEQYF. Here the CDR3 DNA reads TGTGCCAGCAGCGCTCTTTCTAGCGGGAGGAACGAGCAGTACTTC.

This clonotype has more than one count but fewer than ten. The chain joins TRBV7-2 to TRBJ1-1; D may be TRBD1 (6 bases). This CDR3 spans 13 amino acids. Trimming stripped 5 bases from V and 3 bases from J, with 10 bases between. Germline values: CDR1 SGHTA, CDR2 FQGNSA. The DNA for the CDR3 is TGTGCCAGCAGCCGGCACAGGGACACTGAAGCTTTCTTT. Residues: CASSRHRDTEAFF. Using reference TRBV7-2 and TRBJ1-1 for the parts outside the CDR3, the full variable domain is GAGVSQSPSNKVTEKGKDVELRCDPISGHTALYWYRQSLGQGLEFLIYFQGNSAPDKSGLPSDRFSAERTGGSVSTLTIQRTQQEDSAVYLCASSRHRDTEAFFGQGTRLTVV.

V usage is TRBV4-1 and J usage is TRBJ2-3; possible D gene TRBD2, 6 bases. Per germline, CDR1 MGHRA and CDR2 YSYEKL. The CDR3 is 15 residues long. V was pared by 1 base and J by 4 bases, with 12 bases between. CDR3 residues: CASSQGSAGPDTQYF. The CDR3 DNA is TGCGCCAGCAGCCAAGGATCGGCGGGGCCAGATACGCAGTATTTT.

V usage is TRBV6-1 and J usage is TRBJ2-1; the D gene is possibly TRBD2 (6 bases). V was trimmed by 11 bases and J by 7 bases, leaving 27 bases between them. The CDR3 totals 16 residues. Germline CDR1 is MNHNS and CDR2 is SASEGT. The CDR3 bases are TGTGCCGGAAGCAAGTGGACGGGAGCCCTAGAGAATGAGCAGTTCTTC. The encoded protein is CAGSKWTGALENEQFF.